The entry below describes one T cell receptor beta chain. Its specificity is unknown. The assay was immunoSEQ multiplex PCR, and TCRdb's table has in-frame clones only and misses some. The sample lists tens of thousands of clones, around 87% occurring once. This record belongs to a study of OX40 agonist ivuxolimab in advanced cancers. Across the whole study: Patients' therapy was ivuxolimab, an antibody that acts as an agonist of OX40 (CD134). Ivuxolimab was delivered to patients intravenously every 2 weeks at doses spanning 0.01 to 10 mg/kg.

Study-level findings and limits: Some nonresponders additionally presented with little normalized T-cell clonal expansion.

This CDR3 is built from 15 residues. Germline V gene sequence: CDR1 SGHTA, CDR2 FQGNSA. The germline V and J ends were trimmed by 6 bases and 5 bases, with 19 bases remaining between them. V gene TRBV7-2 combines with J gene TRBJ1-2; possible D gene TRBD1, 5 bases. The source was CD4+ or CD8+ T cells sorted from blood, collected in a trial of the OX40 agonist ivuxolimab. The sequence was collected from an adult with an advanced solid tumor such as melanoma, head and neck, liver or kidney cancer. The CDR3 bases are TGTGCCAGCAGATCGGGACCTCTTTGGGGTTATGGCTACACCTTC. Translation gives CASRSGPLWGYGYTF. The full variable domain, completed using reference TRBV7-2 and TRBJ1-2, is GAGVSQSPSNKVTEKGKDVELRCDPISGHTALYWYRQSLGQGLEFLIYFQGNSAPDKSGLPSDRFSAERTGGSVSTLTIQRTQQEDSAVYLCASRSGPLWGYGYTFGSGTRLTVV.